A selection of T cell receptor beta chains follows, all from one sample in a study of T cell changes during pregnancy in multiple sclerosis. This table comes from immunoSEQ multiplex PCR, and its TCRdb copy is limited to in-frame clones, with some not included. The table lists roughly 100,000 clones, around 90% of them singletons, with around 1.6% in the top ten. Sequenced here: peripheral blood, sampled before pregnancy. The source of these receptors is a female donor with multiple sclerosis, enrolled in a pregnancy study. The CDR3 runs from the conserved cysteine through the conserved F or W. The D gene is left open where the match is weak. The size field is filled for only some rows; it gives once, few, many or a size class.

clone_size	j_call	d_call	v_call	cdr3_length	cdr3_nt	cdr3_aa
NA	TRBJ1-6	NA	TRBV4-3	15	TGCGCCAGCAGCCAAGAATCGGGGAATAATTCACCCCTCCACTTT	CASSQESGNNSPLHF
NA	TRBJ2-3	NA	TRBV7-9	15	TGTGCCAGCATCTACCCCGGACAGAGCACAGATACGCAGTATTTT	CASIYPGQSTDTQYF
NA	TRBJ2-7	NA	TRBV7-2	13	TGTGCCAGCAGCTCTGTGACTGGACTAGAGCAGTACTTC	CASSSVTGLEQYF
NA	TRBJ2-1	NA	TRBV11-1	14	TGTGCCAGCAGCTTACTTGTCTCCTACAATGAGCAGTTCTTC	CASSLLVSYNEQFF
NA	TRBJ1-1	NA	TRBV9	14	TGTGCCAGCAGCCTCCCGGTGGGGGGAACTGAAGCTTTCTTT	CASSLPVGGTEAFF
NA	TRBJ2-3	TRBD2	TRBV5-1	15	TGCGCCAGCAGTTTTTCTAGCGGGAGGACAGATACGCAGTATTTT	CASSFSSGRTDTQYF
NA	TRBJ2-5	TRBD1	TRBV29-1	11	TGCAGCGTTAGGACAGGGGAGACCCAGTACTTC	CSVRTGETQYF
NA	TRBJ2-2	NA	TRBV9	14	TGTGCCAGCAGCGTACTAGCAAGGACCGGGGAGCTGTTTTTT	CASSVLARTGELFF
NA	TRBJ1-5	TRBD1	TRBV2	17	TGTGCCAGCAGTCCCTCAGGGGGCGTTTCTGGCAATCAGCCCCAGCATTTT	CASSPSGGVSGNQPQHF
NA	TRBJ2-3	NA	TRBV4-1	17	TGCGCCAGCAGCCAAGTCTTAGTGGGGACTAGCACAGATACGCAGTATTTT	CASSQVLVGTSTDTQYF
NA	TRBJ2-1	NA	TRBV7-9	8	TGTGCCAGCAGCCCACAGTTCTTC	CASSPQFF
NA	TRBJ1-2	NA	TRBV15	15	TGTGCCACCAGCTTTCGAGTTACCCCGGAGGGGGGCTACACCTTC	CATSFRVTPEGGYTF
NA	TRBJ2-2	TRBD1	TRBV7-3	16	TGTGCCAGCAGCCCCCGGACAGGGAAGAGCACCGGGGAGCTGTTTTTT	CASSPRTGKSTGELFF
NA	TRBJ2-2	NA	TRBV10-3	13	TGTGCCATCAGCTCAGGGTCATCCGGGGAGCTGTTTTTT	CAISSGSSGELFF
once	TRBJ2-5	NA	TRBV5-6	15	TGTGCCAGCAGCGACGACCGGGACAACCAAGAGACCCAGTACTTC	CASSDDRDNQETQYF
NA	TRBJ2-1	NA	TRBV5-4	16	TGTGCCAGCAGCTTGGGAAAGGGGCAATCCTACAATGAGCAGTTCTTC	CASSLGKGQSYNEQFF
NA	TRBJ1-6	NA	TRBV18	13	TGTGCCAGCTCAAGTTCAGGAGGTTCACCCCTCCACTTT	CASSSSGGSPLHF
NA	TRBJ2-1	TRBD2	TRBV6-5	15	TGTGCCAGCAGCCCCGGACTAGCGACCTACAATGAGCAGTTCTTC	CASSPGLATYNEQFF
NA	TRBJ2-1	TRBD2	TRBV19	15	TGTGCCAGTAGTAGGTCGGGACTAGCGGGATTTGAGCAGTTCTTC	CASSRSGLAGFEQFF
NA	TRBJ2-2	NA	TRBV28	13	TGTGCCAGCAGTTTCCGGGGTCCCGGGGAGCTGTTTTTT	CASSFRGPGELFF
few	TRBJ2-5	NA	TRBV29-1	12	TGCAGCGTTGTACGACAGCAAGAGACCCAGTACTTC	CSVVRQQETQYF
NA	TRBJ1-5	NA	TRBV7-2	14	TGTGCCAGCAGCCCCCGACAGATGAATCAGCCCCAGCATTTT	CASSPRQMNQPQHF
NA	TRBJ1-2	NA	TRBV28	15	TGTGCCAGCAGTCCCTGGACCGACGCGGGCTATGGCTACACCTTC	CASSPWTDAGYGYTF
NA	TRBJ2-1	TRBD2	TRBV4-1	14	TGCGCCAGCAGCCAGCTCGGGACTAGGCATGAGCAGTTCTTC	CASSQLGTRHEQFF
NA	TRBJ2-1	TRBD2	TRBV28	15	TGTGCCAGCAGATCCGGGACTAGCGGGAGCAATGAGCAGTTCTTC	CASRSGTSGSNEQFF
many	TRBJ2-1	NA	TRBV7-2	16	TGTGCCAGCAGCTTAGCCTTTGGGGGGGGGCGGAATGAGCAGTTCTTC	CASSLAFGGGRNEQFF
NA	TRBJ2-1	TRBD2	TRBV7-3	15	TGTGCCAGCAGCCTAATAGCGGGAGGGAGGAGTGAGCAGTTCTTC	CASSLIAGGRSEQFF
once	TRBJ1-5	TRBD1	TRBV5-6	18	TGTGCCAGCAGCTCACGGACAGGGGGCCATGGTAGCAATCAGCCCCAGCATTTT	CASSSRTGGHGSNQPQHF
NA	TRBJ2-5	TRBD2	TRBV6-6	14	TGTGCCAGCAGAGACTCCGGGACTACGGAGACCCAGTACTTC	CASRDSGTTETQYF
NA	TRBJ2-5	TRBD2	TRBV5-5	15	TGTGCCAGCAGCTTTCTAGCGGGCATACAAGAGACCCAGTACTTC	CASSFLAGIQETQYF
NA	TRBJ2-5	NA	TRBV11-3	13	TGTGCCAGCAGCTTAGTCCAGGGGGAGACCCAGTACTTC	CASSLVQGETQYF
NA	TRBJ2-6	TRBD1	TRBV4-1	14	TGCGCCAGCAGCCTAGGGGGCTGGGCCAACGTCCTGACTTTC	CASSLGGWANVLTF
NA	TRBJ2-2	NA	TRBV12-5	15	TGTGCTAGTGGTTTGTCAAATTGGAACACCGGGGAGCTGTTTTTT	CASGLSNWNTGELFF
NA	TRBJ1-3	NA	TRBV28	13	TGTGCCAGCAGAGACAGTTCTGGAAACACCATATATTTT	CASRDSSGNTIYF
NA	TRBJ1-3	NA	TRBV28	14	TGTGCCAGCAGGGTCTCGGGGGCTGGAAACACCATATATTTT	CASRVSGAGNTIYF